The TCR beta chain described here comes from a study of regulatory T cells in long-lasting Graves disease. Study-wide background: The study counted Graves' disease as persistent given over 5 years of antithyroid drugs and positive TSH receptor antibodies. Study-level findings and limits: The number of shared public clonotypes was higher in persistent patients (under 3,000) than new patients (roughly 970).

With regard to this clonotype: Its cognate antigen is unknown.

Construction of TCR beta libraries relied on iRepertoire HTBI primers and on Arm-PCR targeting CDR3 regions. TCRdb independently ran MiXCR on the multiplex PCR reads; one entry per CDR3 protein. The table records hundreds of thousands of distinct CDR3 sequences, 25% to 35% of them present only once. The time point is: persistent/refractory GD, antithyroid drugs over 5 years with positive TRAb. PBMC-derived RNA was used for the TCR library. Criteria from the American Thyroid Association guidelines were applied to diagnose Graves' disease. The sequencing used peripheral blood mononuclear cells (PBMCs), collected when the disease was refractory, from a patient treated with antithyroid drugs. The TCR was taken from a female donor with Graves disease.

The chain's CDR3 is CASSQVNSYGYTF. CDR3 nucleotides: TGTGCCAGCAGCCAAGTTAACAGCTATGGCTACACCTTC. The chain links TRBV3-1 to TRBJ1-2; no clear D. There are 13 residues in the CDR3. Per germline, CDR1 LGHDT and CDR2 YNNKEL (reference sequence). The V end was cut by 1 base, the J end by 4 bases, with 7 bases between.